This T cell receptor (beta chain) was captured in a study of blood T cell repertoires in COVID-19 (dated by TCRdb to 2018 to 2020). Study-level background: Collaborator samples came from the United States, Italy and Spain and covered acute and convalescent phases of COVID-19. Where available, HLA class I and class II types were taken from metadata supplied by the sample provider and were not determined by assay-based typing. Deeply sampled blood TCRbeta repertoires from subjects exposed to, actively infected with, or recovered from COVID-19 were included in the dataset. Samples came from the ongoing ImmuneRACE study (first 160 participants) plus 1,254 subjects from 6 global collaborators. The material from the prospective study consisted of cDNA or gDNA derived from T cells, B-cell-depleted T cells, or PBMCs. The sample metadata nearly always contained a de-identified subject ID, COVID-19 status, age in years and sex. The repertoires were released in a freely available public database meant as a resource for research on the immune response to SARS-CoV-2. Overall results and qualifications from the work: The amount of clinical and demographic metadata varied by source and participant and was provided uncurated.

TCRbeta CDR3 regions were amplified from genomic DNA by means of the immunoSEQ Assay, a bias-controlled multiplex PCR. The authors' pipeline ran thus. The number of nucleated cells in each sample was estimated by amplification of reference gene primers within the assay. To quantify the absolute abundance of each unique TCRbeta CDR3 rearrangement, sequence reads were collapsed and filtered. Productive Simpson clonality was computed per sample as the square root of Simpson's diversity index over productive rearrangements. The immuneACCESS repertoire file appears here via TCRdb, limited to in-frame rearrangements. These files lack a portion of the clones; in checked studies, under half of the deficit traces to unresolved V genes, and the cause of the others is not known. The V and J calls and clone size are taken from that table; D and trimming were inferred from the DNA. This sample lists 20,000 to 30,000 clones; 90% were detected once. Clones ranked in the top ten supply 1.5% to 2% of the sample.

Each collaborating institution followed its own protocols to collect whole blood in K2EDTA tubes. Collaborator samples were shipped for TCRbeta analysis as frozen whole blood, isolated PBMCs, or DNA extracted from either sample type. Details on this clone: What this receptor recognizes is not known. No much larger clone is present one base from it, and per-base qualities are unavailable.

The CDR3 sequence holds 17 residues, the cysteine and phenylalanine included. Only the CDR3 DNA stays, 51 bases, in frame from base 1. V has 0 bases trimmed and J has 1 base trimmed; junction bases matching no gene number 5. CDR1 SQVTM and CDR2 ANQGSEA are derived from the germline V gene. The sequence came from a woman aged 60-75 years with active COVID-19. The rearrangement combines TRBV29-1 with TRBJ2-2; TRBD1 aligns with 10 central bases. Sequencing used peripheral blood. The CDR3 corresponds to CSVEDLRTGGNTGELFF. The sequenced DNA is TGCAGCGTTGAAGATCTCAGGACAGGGGGGAACACCGGGGAGCTGTTTTTT.